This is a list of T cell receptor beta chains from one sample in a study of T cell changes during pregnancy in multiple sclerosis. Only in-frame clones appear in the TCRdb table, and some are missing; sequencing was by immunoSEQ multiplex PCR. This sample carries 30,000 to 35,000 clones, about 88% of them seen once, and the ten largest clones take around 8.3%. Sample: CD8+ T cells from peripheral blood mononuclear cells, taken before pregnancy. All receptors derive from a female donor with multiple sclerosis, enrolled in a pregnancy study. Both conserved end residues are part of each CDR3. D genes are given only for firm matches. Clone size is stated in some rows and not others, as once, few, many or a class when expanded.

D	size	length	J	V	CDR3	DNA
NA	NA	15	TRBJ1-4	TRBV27	CASSPVDRDNEKLFF	TGTGCCAGCAGCCCCGTCGACAGAGATAATGAAAAACTGTTTTTT
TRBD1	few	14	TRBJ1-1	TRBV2	CASSGGQLNTEAFF	TGTGCCAGCAGCGGGGGACAGCTTAACACTGAAGCTTTCTTT
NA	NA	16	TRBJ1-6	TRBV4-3	CASSQEGADSGSPLHF	TGCGCCAGCAGCCAAGAAGGAGCGGACAGCGGTTCACCCCTCCACTTT
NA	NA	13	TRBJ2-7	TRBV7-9	CASSLSDTYEQYF	TGTGCCAGCAGCTTATCCGACACGTACGAGCAGTACTTC
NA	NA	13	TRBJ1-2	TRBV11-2	CASNPGGGRGYTF	TGTGCCAGCAACCCGGGGGGGGGTAGGGGCTACACCTTC
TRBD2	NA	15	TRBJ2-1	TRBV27	CASSPRLAGLNEQFF	TGTGCCAGCAGTCCGCGGCTAGCGGGGTTGAATGAGCAGTTCTTC
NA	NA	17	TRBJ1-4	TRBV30	CAWSVPWEGVTNEKLFF	TGTGCCTGGAGTGTACCTTGGGAGGGTGTTACTAATGAAAAACTGTTTTTT
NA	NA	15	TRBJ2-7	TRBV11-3	CASSLGSGGSYEQYF	TGTGCCAGCAGCTTAGGTTCCGGGGGCTCCTACGAGCAGTACTTC
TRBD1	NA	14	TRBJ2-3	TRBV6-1	CASSEGQGADTQYF	TGTGCCAGCAGTGAAGGACAGGGGGCAGATACGCAGTATTTT
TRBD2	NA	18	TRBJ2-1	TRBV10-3	CAISDPGLAGSSYNEQFF	TGTGCCATCAGTGATCCGGGATTAGCGGGGAGCTCCTACAATGAGCAGTTCTTC
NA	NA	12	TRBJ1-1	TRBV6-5	CASRRWGAEAFF	TGTGCCAGCAGGCGATGGGGGGCTGAAGCTTTCTTT
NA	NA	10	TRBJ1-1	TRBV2	CASTLLRAFF	TGTGCCAGCACGCTCCTGCGCGCTTTCTTT
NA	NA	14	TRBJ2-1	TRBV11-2	CASSSYGQYNEQFF	TGTGCCAGCAGCTCCTACGGACAGTACAATGAGCAGTTCTTC
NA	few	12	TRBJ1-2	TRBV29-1	CSVGGQGYGYTF	TGCAGCGTTGGGGGGCAGGGGTATGGCTACACCTTC
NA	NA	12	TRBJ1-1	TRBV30	CAWSVIWEGAFF	TGTGCCTGGAGTGTAATATGGGAGGGAGCTTTCTTT
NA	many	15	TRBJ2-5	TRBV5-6	CASSLFLTGQETQYF	TGTGCCAGCAGCTTGTTCCTGACAGGCCAAGAGACCCAGTACTTC
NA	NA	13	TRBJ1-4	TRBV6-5	CASSYTTNEKLFF	TGTGCCAGCAGTTATACAACTAATGAAAAACTGTTTTTT
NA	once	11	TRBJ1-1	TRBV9	CASSVGAEAFF	TGTGCCAGCAGCGTAGGCGCTGAAGCTTTCTTT
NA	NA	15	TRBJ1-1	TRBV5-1	CASHRDIFMNTEAFF	TGCGCCAGCCATCGAGATATATTCATGAACACTGAAGCTTTCTTT
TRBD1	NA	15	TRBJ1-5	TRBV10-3	CATKTGVTSDQPQHF	TGTGCCACTAAGACAGGGGTGACGTCGGATCAGCCCCAGCATTTT
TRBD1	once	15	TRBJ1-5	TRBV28	CASSLSGQGDQPQHF	TGTGCCAGCAGTTTATCGGGACAGGGAGATCAGCCCCAGCATTTT
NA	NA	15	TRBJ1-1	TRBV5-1	CASSLVTPGVTEAFF	TGCGCCAGCAGCTTGGTCACCCCGGGGGTCACTGAAGCTTTCTTT
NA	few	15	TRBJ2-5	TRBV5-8	CASSFFGGIGETQYF	TGTGCCAGCAGCTTTTTTGGGGGGATTGGGGAGACCCAGTACTTC
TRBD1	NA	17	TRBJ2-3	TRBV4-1	CASSQPPGQGITDTQYF	TGCGCCAGCAGCCAACCACCGGGACAGGGCATCACAGATACGCAGTATTTT
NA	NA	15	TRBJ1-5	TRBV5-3	CARKGLGTPPRPQHF	TGTGCCAGAAAGGGTCTAGGGACACCCCCGCGTCCCCAGCATTTT
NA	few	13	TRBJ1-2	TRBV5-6	CASSLRQGYGYTF	TGTGCCAGCAGCTTGCGCCAGGGTTATGGCTACACCTTC
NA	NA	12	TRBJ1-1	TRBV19	CASRRGNTEAFF	TGTGCCAGTAGGCGGGGGAACACTGAAGCTTTCTTT
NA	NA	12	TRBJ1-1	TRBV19	CATSALRGEAFF	TGTGCCACGTCAGCGCTCAGGGGAGAAGCTTTCTTT
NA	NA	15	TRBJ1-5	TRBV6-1	CASSKSAINGQPQHF	TGTGCCAGCAGTAAGAGCGCCATAAACGGTCAGCCCCAGCATTTT
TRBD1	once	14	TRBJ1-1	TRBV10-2	CASTRTGINTEAFF	TGCGCCAGCACCCGGACAGGGATCAACACTGAAGCTTTCTTT
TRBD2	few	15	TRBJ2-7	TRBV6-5	CASSYSSGGAYEQYF	TGTGCCAGCAGTTACTCTAGCGGGGGGGCCTACGAGCAGTACTTC
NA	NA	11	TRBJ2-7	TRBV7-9	CASSFQYEQYF	TGTGCCAGCAGCTTCCAGTACGAGCAGTACTTC
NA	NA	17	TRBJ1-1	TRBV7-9	CASSPPAGAAANTEAFF	TGTGCCAGCAGCCCCCCGGCGGGGGCGGCGGCGAACACTGAAGCTTTCTTT
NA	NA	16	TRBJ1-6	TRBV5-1	CASSLFSRLGDSPLHF	TGCGCCAGCAGCTTGTTCTCGCGGCTCGGGGATTCACCCCTCCACTTT
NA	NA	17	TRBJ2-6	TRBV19	CASSFIRDSSGANVLTF	TGTGCCAGTAGTTTCATCCGAGACAGCTCTGGGGCCAACGTCCTGACTTTC
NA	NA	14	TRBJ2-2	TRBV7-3	CASSSTGSTGELFF	TGTGCCAGCAGCTCTACAGGTTCCACCGGGGAGCTGTTTTTT
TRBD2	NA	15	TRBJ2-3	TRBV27	CASSLWTSATDTQYF	TGTGCCAGCAGTCTATGGACTAGCGCAACAGATACGCAGTATTTT
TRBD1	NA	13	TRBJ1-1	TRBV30	CAWFRDREAEAFF	TGTGCCTGGTTTAGGGACAGGGAAGCTGAAGCTTTCTTT
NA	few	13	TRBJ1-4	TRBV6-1	CASSGGDPGKLFF	TGTGCCAGCAGTGGCGGGGACCCCGGAAAACTGTTTTTT
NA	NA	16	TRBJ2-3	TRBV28	CASTSSWQGLTDTQYF	TGTGCCAGCACCTCCTCCTGGCAGGGCCTCACAGATACGCAGTATTTT
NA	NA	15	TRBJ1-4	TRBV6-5	CASSLSGYPNEKLFF	TGTGCCAGCAGTCTTTCGGGGTACCCTAATGAAAAACTGTTTTTT
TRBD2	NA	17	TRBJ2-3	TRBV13	CASSPGTSRHYTDTQYF	TGTGCCAGCAGCCCAGGGACTAGCCGCCACTACACAGATACGCAGTATTTT
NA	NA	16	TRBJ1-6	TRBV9	CASSRDTDSYNSPLHF	TGTGCCAGCAGCAGGGACACAGATTCCTATAATTCACCCCTCCACTTT
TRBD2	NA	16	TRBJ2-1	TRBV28	CASSPWTSGGVNEQFF	TGTGCCAGCAGTCCCTGGACTAGCGGGGGGGTTAATGAGCAGTTCTTC
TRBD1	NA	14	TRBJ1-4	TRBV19	CASSPRDRNEKLFF	TGTGCCAGTAGTCCGCGGGACAGGAATGAAAAACTGTTTTTT
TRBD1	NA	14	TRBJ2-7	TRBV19	CASSPDRESYEQYF	TGTGCCAGTAGTCCGGACAGGGAGTCCTACGAGCAGTACTTC
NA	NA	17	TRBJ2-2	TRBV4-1	CASSHLFGMGNPGELFF	TGCGCCAGCAGCCACCTCTTCGGGATGGGGAACCCCGGGGAGCTGTTTTTT